The 29 T cell receptor beta chains below come from one sample, sequenced in a study of T cells after somatic rescue of genetic block. Measured with immunoSEQ multiplex PCR; TCRdb has only the in-frame clones, and not every one. The sample yields tens of thousands of clones, 85% to 95% seen once. The source material was peripheral blood mononuclear cells (PBMCs). These receptors were taken from a man between 35 and 55 years old.

The chain links TRBV7-3 to TRBJ2-3, with TRBD2 identical over 9 bases. The CDR3 runs 15 residues. CDR1 SGHTA and CDR2 FQGTGA come from the germline V gene. Losses at the gene ends were 2 bases for V and 3 bases for J; bases not matched to a gene: 3. CDR3 in DNA: TGTGCCAGCAGCTTATACAGCGGGGGGACAGATACGCAGTATTTT. Protein product: CASSLYSGGTDTQYF. Combining the CDR3 with reference TRBV7-3 and TRBJ2-3 gives the whole variable domain GAGVSQTPSNKVTEKGKYVELRCDPISGHTALYWYRQSLGQGPEFLIYFQGTGAADDSGLPNDRFFAVRPEGSVSTLKIQRTERGDSAVYLCASSLYSGGTDTQYFGPGTRLTVL.

The J gene is TRBJ1-2, the V gene TRBV6-1, with TRBD1 matching 7 bases. Per the germline V gene, CDR1 is MNHNS and CDR2 is SASEGT. The V and J ends lost 8 bases and 6 bases, in that order; junction bases with no gene match: 9. The CDR3 spans 13 residues. CDR3 in amino acids: CASASDRRNGYTF. The CDR3 nucleotides are TGTGCCAGCGCCTCGGACAGGAGGAATGGCTACACCTTC.

The CDR3 protein is CASSYSIGQNYEQYF. CDR3 in DNA: TGTGCCAGCAGTTACAGTATAGGTCAAAACTACGAGCAGTACTTC. The chain has TRBV6-6 and TRBJ2-7, with D hard to call. Germline CDR1 and CDR2: MNHNY and SVGAGI (reference sequence). The CDR3 has 15 residues. The V and J ends lost 2 bases and 3 bases respectively, with 14 bases between them.

This chain joins TRBV5-1 and TRBJ2-1; 9 bases are shared with TRBD2. V was clipped by 0 bases and J by 5 bases; unmatched bases: 9. The CDR3 is made up of 17 amino acids. Germline values: CDR1 SGHRS, CDR2 YFSETQ. DNA for the CDR3: TGCGCCAGCAGCTTGGATCGCGGCGGGAGGGCTGACAATGAGCAGTTCTTC. This sequence encodes CASSLDRGGRADNEQFF.

The chain employs TRBV5-1 and TRBJ2-3; 9 bases match TRBD2. The CDR3 covers 15 residues. V dropped 2 bases and J dropped 10; count of bases not matched to a gene: 11. Germline V gives CDR1 SGHRS, CDR2 YFSETQ. The CDR3 DNA reads TGCGCCAGCAGCTTAGTAGCGGGGGTTGGTTTCGCGCAGTATTTT. This sequence encodes CASSLVAGVGFAQYF.

J is TRBJ2-1 and V is TRBV7-6; D possibly corresponds to TRBD2 (6 bases). Trimming took 4 bases from V and 7 from J, leaving 14 bases between them. CDR1 is SGHVS and CDR2 is FNYEAQ in the germline V gene. The CDR3 is 14 amino acids. Here the CDR3 reads CASSSPAAGNEQFF. In nucleotides, the CDR3 is TGTGCCAGCAGCTCCCCGGCGGCGGGAAATGAGCAGTTCTTC. Full variable domain (rest looked up from reference TRBV7-6 and TRBJ2-1): GAGVSQSPRYKVTKRGQDVALRCDPISGHVSLYWYRQALGQGPEFLTYFNYEAQQDKSGLPNDRFSAERPEGSISTLTIQRTEQRDSAMYRCASSSPAAGNEQFFGPGTRLTVL.

The DNA of the CDR3 is TGTGCCAGCAGCCAAGATTCGGGAGGGTCCGGTGATCAGCCCCAGCATTTT. It specifies CASSQDSGGSGDQPQHF. This rearrangement joins TRBV4-2 to TRBJ1-5; D is undetermined. Germline loops: CDR1 LGHNA, CDR2 YNFKEQ. Trimming pared 0 bases from V and 5 bases from J, leaving 17 bases between. The CDR3 covers 17 residues.

The chain is built from TRBV27 and TRBJ2-1; TRBD1 is a possible D gene (6 bases). Germline values: CDR1 MNHEY, CDR2 SMNVEV (reference sequence). The CDR3 is 15 residues long. V was clipped by 4 bases and J by 2 bases, with 12 bases between them. CDR3 bases: TGTGCCAGCAGTTCCACAGGGATGACCTACAATGAGCAGTTCTTC. It yields the protein CASSSTGMTYNEQFF.

V and J are TRBV18 and TRBJ2-7, with D perhaps being TRBD1 or TRBD2 (6 bases each). The CDR3 is 13 amino acids. Trimming took 5 bases from V and 3 from J, leaving 11 bases between them. CDR1 and CDR2 (germline): KGHSH, LQKENI. CDR3 sequence (DNA): TGTGCCAGCTCAGCGGGACAAGACTACGAGCAGTACTTC. Translating it yields CASSAGQDYEQYF.

The gene calls are TRBV12-5 and TRBJ2-7; 14 bases are a match to TRBD2. The CDR3 is 15 residues long. Germline V gene sequence: CDR1 LGHNT, CDR2 FRNRAP. J was trimmed by 5 bases and V by 5 bases; bases with no gene match: 5. In nucleotides, the CDR3 is TGTGCTAGTGGTCCCGGGACTAGCGGGGGTCACGAGCAGTACTTC. Its translation is CASGPGTSGGHEQYF.

In its sample, this clone was seen a few times. The DNA for the CDR3 is TGTGCCAGCAGCCCCCGCCCTAGTCTAGCGGGGTACAATGAGCAGTTCTTC. This gives the protein CASSPRPSLAGYNEQFF. V and J are TRBV7-9 and TRBJ2-1, with 9 bases fitting TRBD2. Germline values: CDR1 SEHNR, CDR2 FQNEAQ (reference sequence). Germline trimming cut 5 bases from V and 4 bases from J; bases unmatched to any gene: 12. CDR3 length: 17 residues. Drawing the rest from reference TRBV7-9 and TRBJ2-1, the complete variable domain is DTGVSQNPRHKITKRGQNVTFRCDPISEHNRLYWYRQTLGQGPEFLTYFQNEAQLEKSRLLSDRFSAERPKGSFSTLEIQRTEQGDSAMYLCASSPRPSLAGYNEQFFGPGTRLTVL.

The V call is TRBV9, the J call TRBJ1-3; D not resolved. This CDR3 contains 16 residues. Trimming removed 4 bases at V and 0 bases at J, with 14 bases between. In germline, CDR1 is SGDLS, CDR2 YYNGEE. CDR3 in amino acids: CASSSWTVSSGNTIYF. CDR3 sequence (DNA): TGTGCCAGCAGCTCGTGGACGGTTTCCTCTGGAAACACCATATATTTT. The full variable domain, its missing parts supplied by reference TRBV9 and TRBJ1-3, is DSGVTQTPKHLITATGQRVTLRCSPRSGDLSVYWYQQSLDQGLQFLIQYYNGEERAKGNILERFSAQQFPDLHSELNLSSLELGDSALYFCASSSWTVSSGNTIYFGEGSWLTVV.

The J gene is TRBJ2-7, the V gene TRBV6-1; the match to TRBD1 covers 7 bases. Germline-derived CDR1 and CDR2 are MNHNS and SASEGT. V gave up 4 bases and J gave up 2 bases; unmatched junction bases: 2. This CDR3 spans 13 amino acids. CDR3 nucleotide sequence: TGTGCCAGCAGTGTTCAGGGGGCCTACGAGCAGTACTTC. Its protein product is CASSVQGAYEQYF.

This chain joins TRBV27 and TRBJ2-7; possibly TRBD2 for D (6 bases). V lost 5 bases and J 4 bases, leaving 15 bases between the germline ends. This CDR3 is 14 amino acids long. Germline assignment: CDR1 MNHEY and CDR2 SMNVEV (reference sequence). CDR3 amino acids: CASSLLRDSYEQYF. In nucleotides, the CDR3 is TGTGCCAGCAGTCTACTCCGGGACTCGTACGAGCAGTACTTC.

The chain employs TRBV27 and TRBJ2-1, with a possible D match to TRBD2 (5 bases). Germline V lookup: CDR1 MNHEY, CDR2 SMNVEV (reference sequence). The CDR3 has 14 residues. V shed 3 bases and J shed 9 bases, with 15 bases lying between them. The CDR3 region has the DNA TGTGCCAGCAGTTTGGTTGGTGTCGAGGGTGAGCAGTTCTTC. As protein: CASSLVGVEGEQFF.

The chain uses TRBV5-1 and TRBJ1-2; possible D gene TRBD1, 5 bases. The CDR3 is 13 amino acids. Germline lookup yields CDR1 SGHRS and CDR2 YFSETQ. The V end lost 2 bases, the J end lost 8 bases, and 13 bases lay between the germline ends. The CDR3: CASSLESGRGYTF. The CDR3 bases are TGCGCCAGCAGCTTAGAGTCAGGGCGCGGCTACACCTTC.

This rearrangement joins TRBV6-5 to TRBJ1-3; D gene uncertain. The V gene's germline CDR1 is MNHEY and CDR2 SVGAGI. Trimming shortened V by 2 bases and J by 6 bases, and 11 bases separated the two germline ends. The CDR3 runs to 14 residues. CDR3 sequence (DNA): TGTGCCAGCAGTTACAAGCCAGGTTCAAACACCATATATTTT. This sequence encodes CASSYKPGSNTIYF.

This chain links TRBV18 with TRBJ1-2, with D possibly being TRBD1 (5 bases). The CDR3 has 13 amino acids. Trimming cost V 4 bases and J 3 bases, with 9 bases left between them. Germline V gene lookup returns CDR1 KGHSH and CDR2 LQKENI. The chain's CDR3 is CASSLGRYYGYTF. CDR3 nucleotides: TGTGCCAGCTCACTGGGACGGTACTATGGCTACACCTTC.

As regards this clone: Additional DNA sequences in this sample encode the identical CDR3. The chain joins TRBV7-8 to TRBJ1-4; D call uncertain. There are 14 residues in the CDR3. CDR1 and CDR2 (germline): SGHVS, FQNEAQ. Trimming removed 2 bases from V and 6 bases from J, with 10 bases in between. CDR3 region: CASSLLRLDEKLFF. The CDR3 DNA sequence: TGTGCCAGCAGCTTACTGCGGTTAGATGAAAAACTGTTTTTT.

The V and J genes are TRBV28 and TRBJ2-1; D tentatively reads TRBD1 or TRBD2 (5 bases each). V gave up 5 bases and J gave up 5 bases, with 19 bases separating them. Germline loops: CDR1 MDHEN, CDR2 SYDVKM. The CDR3 extends over 16 amino acids. CDR3 loop: CASSTSGTRIHNEQFF. CDR3 coding DNA: TGTGCCAGCAGTACCTCGGGGACCCGTATACACAATGAGCAGTTCTTC. The complete variable domain, with remaining parts taken from reference TRBV28 and TRBJ2-1, reads DVKVTQSSRYLVKRTGEKVFLECVQDMDHENMFWYRQDPGLGLRLIYFSYDVKMKEKGDIPEGYSVSREKKERFSLILESASTNQTSMYLCASSTSGTRIHNEQFFGPGTRLTVL.

On this clone: This sample also contains other DNA sequences that code for the same CDR3. The CDR3 DNA reads TGTGCCAGCTCACCAGGAGAGACCCAGTACTTC. Amino acid sequence: CASSPGETQYF. The chain couples TRBV18 to TRBJ2-5; no clear D. CDR1 is KGHSH and CDR2 is LQKENI in the germline V gene. The CDR3 extends over 11 amino acids. The germline V and J ends were trimmed by 2 bases and 4 bases, with 2 bases remaining between them.

This CDR3 is CASSQGFDGAEQFF. In DNA form, the CDR3 reads TGTGCCAGCAGCCAAGGCTTCGACGGGGCTGAGCAGTTCTTC. V and J are TRBV14 and TRBJ2-1; tentatively, D is TRBD1 or TRBD2 (5 bases each). CDR3 size: 14 residues. Per the germline V gene, CDR1 is SGHDN and CDR2 is FVKESK. Trimming stripped 1 base from V and 9 bases from J, with 13 bases between.

CDR3 sequence reads: CASSGYAGNTIYF. As DNA, the CDR3 is TGTGCCAGCAGTGGGTACGCTGGAAACACCATATATTTT. V usage is TRBV5-4 and J usage is TRBJ1-3; D remains unclear. CDR1 is SGHNT, CDR2 YYREEE, per germline (reference sequence). Trimming took off 5 bases at V and 2 bases at J, with 8 bases between the two ends. The CDR3 totals 13 residues.

The CDR3 protein is CAISESAGGLIGSGNTIYF. CDR3 DNA sequence: TGTGCCATCAGTGAGTCAGCAGGGGGGCTAATTGGCTCTGGAAACACCATATATTTT. The chain has TRBV10-3 and TRBJ1-3; TRBD1 matches 7 bases. The CDR3 runs 19 residues. The V gene's germline CDR1 is ENHRY and CDR2 SYGVKD. V was clipped by 0 bases and J by 0 bases; unmatched bases: 11.

The table lists this clone with a few counts. CDR3 sequence (DNA): TGTGCCAGCACCATGGGGCAGGGGCTGGAGACCCAGTACTTC. Translating gives CASTMGQGLETQYF. The chain carries TRBV2 and TRBJ2-5; D might be TRBD1 (6 bases). Per germline, CDR1 SNHLY and CDR2 FYNNEI. The CDR3 is 14 residues long. The V and J ends lost 7 bases and 5 bases respectively, with 17 bases between them.

Only a few counts were recorded for this clone. The chain joins TRBV11-3 to TRBJ2-2; D call uncertain. This CDR3 is 12 amino acids long. V gave up 5 bases and J gave up 0 bases, with 1 base separating them. Germline CDR1 SGHNT, CDR2 YENEEA. This CDR3 is CASSPNTGELFF. The CDR3, as DNA: TGTGCCAGCAGCCCGAACACCGGGGAGCTGTTTTTT.

The gene calls are TRBV7-7 and TRBJ2-1, with 16 nucleotides matching TRBD2. This CDR3 comprises 19 residues. V gave up 5 bases and J gave up 4 bases; unmatched junction bases: 11. CDR1 is SSHAT and CDR2 is FNYEAQ in the germline V gene (reference sequence). CDR3 region: CASSPGLAGGPGIYNEQFF. The CDR3 DNA follows: TGTGCCAGCAGCCCGGGACTAGCGGGAGGGCCTGGGATTTACAATGAGCAGTTCTTC.

This chain uses TRBV5-1 with TRBJ1-1, with TRBD1 matching 11 bases. The CDR3 covers 13 residues. The junction had 6 bases not matched to a gene; V was cut back by 4 bases and J by 10 bases. Germline V gives CDR1 SGHRS, CDR2 YFSETQ. The CDR3 DNA is TGCGCCAGCAGCACCGGACAGGGGGCGCGAGCTTTCTTT. Protein: CASSTGQGARAFF. Together with reference TRBV5-1 and TRBJ1-1, the CDR3 gives the full variable domain: KAGVTQTPRYLIKTRGQQVTLSCSPISGHRSVSWYQQTPGQGLQFLFEYFSETQRNKGNFPGRFSGRQFSNSRSEMNVSTLELGDSALYLCASSTGQGARAFFGQGTRLTVV.

The chain combines TRBV6-5 with TRBJ1-5; TRBD1 might be the D (5 bases). The V gene's germline CDR1 is MNHEY and CDR2 SVGAGI. The CDR3 loop spans 13 amino acids. Trimming pared 7 bases from V and 9 bases from J, leaving 16 bases between. Written as DNA, the CDR3 is TGTGCCAGCACCCAGGGACCGGGGGGGCCCCAGCATTTT. Its translation: CASTQGPGGPQHF.